This entry lists 27 T cell receptor beta chains sequenced from one sample in a study of shared clonotypes between healthy human individuals. Naive CD8 isolation took CD45RO-negative cells positively selected for CCR7 and excluded terminally differentiated effector memory CD45RA+ cells. Profiled with immunoSEQ multiplex PCR; TCRdb holds only in-frame clones, not every one. This sample carries some 2,000,000 clones, about 94% of them seen once, and the ten largest clones take around 1.1%. The sample was naive CD8+ T cells sorted from blood. The receptors shown here come from a man in his late teens or twenties in good health.

The chain carries TRBV29-1 and TRBJ2-7, with D possibly matching TRBD1 (6 bases). V lost 2 bases and J 2 bases, leaving 10 bases between the germline ends. CDR3 size: 13 residues. The germline CDR1 and CDR2 sequences are SQVTM and ANQGSEA. The CDR3 reads CSVENRDTYEQYF. The CDR3 nucleotides read TGCAGCGTTGAAAACAGGGACACCTACGAGCAGTACTTC.

In regard to this clone: A single base separates this from a much larger clone, so it may be a read error. The same CDR3 also results from other DNA sequences found in this sample. J is TRBJ2-7 and V is TRBV10-2; either TRBD1 or TRBD2 may fit D (5 bases each). Germline CDR1 WSHSY, CDR2 SAAADI. V lost 4 bases and J lost 4, with 5 bases in between. The CDR3 has 11 residues. CDR3 region: CASSGGYEQYF. The CDR3 DNA reads as TGCGCCAGCAGTGGGGGGTACGAGCAGTACTTC.

The chain carries TRBV4-3 and TRBJ2-7; tentative D call: TRBD1 (6 bases). V dropped 0 bases and J dropped 3 bases, with 12 bases sitting between them. Germline CDR1 reads LGHNA; CDR2 reads YSLEER. CDR3 size: 15 residues. The CDR3 loop reads CASSQDADSYYEQYF. The CDR3 bases are TGCGCCAGCAGCCAAGATGCGGACAGCTACTACGAGCAGTACTTC.

CDR3 sequence: CASSLEQGGRDTEAFF. CDR3 DNA sequence: TGTGCCAGCAGCTTGGAGCAGGGAGGGAGAGACACTGAAGCTTTCTTT. The chain recombines TRBV7-8 with TRBJ1-1, with D maybe TRBD1 (5 bases). The CDR3 extends over 16 amino acids. In germline, CDR1 is SGHVS, CDR2 FQNEAQ. Trimming took 3 bases from V and 3 from J, leaving 17 bases between them. Full variable domain (remainder filled in from reference TRBV7-8 and TRBJ1-1): GAGVSQSPRYKVAKRGQDVALRCDPISGHVSLFWYQQALGQGPEFLTYFQNEAQLDKSGLPSDRFFAERPEGSVSTLKIQRTQQEDSAVYLCASSLEQGGRDTEAFFGQGTRLTVV.

The V and J genes are TRBV5-4 and TRBJ1-2, with 10 bases fitting TRBD1. The germline gives CDR1 SGHNT, CDR2 YYREEE (reference sequence). The CDR3 length is 14 residues. J was trimmed by 5 bases and V by 4 bases; bases with no gene match: 5. CDR3 residues: CASSTGTGEYGYTF. The DNA of the CDR3 is TGTGCCAGCAGCACCGGGACAGGGGAGTATGGCTACACCTTC.

V is TRBV4-3 and J is TRBJ2-6; no definite D call. V lost 0 bases to trimming and J lost 3 bases, with 6 bases between them. CDR3 length: 15 amino acids. Germline values: CDR1 LGHNA, CDR2 YSLEER. The CDR3 spells CASSQDTVGANVLTF. The CDR3 DNA reads TGCGCCAGCAGCCAAGATACAGTTGGGGCCAACGTCCTGACTTTC.

The V call is TRBV7-9, the J call TRBJ2-5; tentatively, D is TRBD2 (6 bases). This CDR3 is built from 13 residues. Germline assignment: CDR1 SEHNR and CDR2 FQNEAQ (reference sequence). The ends were cut back, 5 bases at V and 7 bases at J, with 14 bases in the middle. The CDR3 protein is CASSPEGMPTQYF. DNA of the CDR3: TGTGCCAGCAGCCCGGAGGGGATGCCGACCCAGTACTTC.

The count of this clone is one. Other DNA sequences in the same sample also yield this CDR3. The genes are TRBV5-4 and TRBJ2-5; D is uncertain. Germline V CDR1 and CDR2: SGHNT, YYREEE (reference sequence). V lost 1 base, J lost 5 bases, and 6 bases lay in between. This CDR3 is built from 12 residues. The CDR3 reads CASSLFGETQYF. The CDR3 nucleotides read TGTGCCAGCAGCTTGTTCGGCGAGACCCAGTACTTC.

The chain is built from TRBV14 and TRBJ2-2; tentative D call: TRBD2 (6 bases). Looked up from germline, CDR1 is SGHDN and CDR2 is FVKESK. CDR3 size: 14 residues. Trimming pared 8 bases from V and 8 bases from J, leaving 18 bases between. The CDR3 DNA reads TGTGCCAGCTATCTACGCTCCGGGACTGGGGAGCTGTTTTTT. Its translation is CASYLRSGTGELFF.

V gene TRBV7-9 combines with J gene TRBJ2-5; 8 positions match TRBD2. From germline, CDR1 is SEHNR and CDR2 FQNEAQ (reference sequence). This CDR3 is built from 16 residues. J lost 5 bases, V lost 4 bases, and 12 bases had no gene match. CDR3 coding DNA: TGTGCCAGCAGCTCCAACGGAGCGGGAGAGGTCGAGACCCAGTACTTC. This sequence encodes CASSSNGAGEVETQYF.

This clone was seen just once. The chain uses TRBV7-9 and TRBJ2-3; a weak D match, TRBD1 (5 bases). The V gene lost 6 bases and the J gene lost 7 bases, with 5 bases spanning the gap. Germline CDR1 reads SEHNR; CDR2 reads FQNEAQ (reference sequence). The CDR3 consists of 10 residues. The CDR3 nucleotides read TGTGCCAGCAGGGACAATACGCAGTATTTT. Its protein is CASRDNTQYF.

The chain combines TRBV7-9 with TRBJ1-1; D remains ambiguous. The CDR3 has 14 residues. The V end lost 4 bases, the J end lost 4 bases, and 13 bases lay between the germline ends. The germline V gene has CDR1 SEHNR and CDR2 FQNEAQ (reference sequence). CDR3 coding DNA: TGTGCCAGCAGCTCTCATCACGTCGTCACTGAAGCTTTCTTT. Protein product: CASSSHHVVTEAFF. Full variable domain (remainder filled in from reference TRBV7-9 and TRBJ1-1): DTGVSQNPRHKITKRGQNVTFRCDPISEHNRLYWYRQTLGQGPEFLTYFQNEAQLEKSRLLSDRFSAERPKGSFSTLEIQRTEQGDSAMYLCASSSHHVVTEAFFGQGTRLTVV.

CDR3 loop: CAWSREGAGYTF. In nucleotides, the CDR3 is TGTGCCTGGAGTAGGGAGGGGGCTGGCTACACCTTC. The chain has TRBV30 and TRBJ1-2; TRBD1 matches at 7 bases. Germline V lookup: CDR1 GTSNPN, CDR2 SVGIG (reference sequence). V shed 2 bases and J 7 bases; nucleotides not matched to a gene: 4. This CDR3 is 12 amino acids long.

The chain has TRBV19 and TRBJ2-3; 8 bases map to TRBD1. The CDR3 spans 16 residues. CDR1 LNHDA and CDR2 SQIVND come from the germline V gene (reference sequence). After removal of 2 bases from V and 0 bases from J, the junction contained 4 bases not matched to a gene. In nucleotides, the CDR3 is TGTGCCAGTAGTATATCAGGGGGCGCGAGCACAGATACGCAGTATTTT. This sequence encodes CASSISGGASTDTQYF.

The chain employs TRBV27 and TRBJ2-2, with no clear D. Germline V lookup: CDR1 MNHEY, CDR2 SMNVEV (reference sequence). The CDR3 runs 15 residues. V gave up 7 bases and J gave up 0 bases, with 12 bases separating them. CDR3 bases: TGTGCCAGCAACCTTCTAGGCGCGAACACCGGGGAGCTGTTTTTT. It yields the protein CASNLLGANTGELFF.

J is TRBJ2-1 and V is TRBV30, with 7 bases identical to TRBD2. The V segment lost 0 bases and the J segment 9 bases; nucleotides outside the gene matches: 2. Germline CDR1 is GTSNPN and CDR2 is SVGIG (reference sequence). The CDR3 length is 12 residues. The CDR3 DNA sequence: TGTGCCTGGAGTGTAACTAGCGCTGAGCAGTTCTTC. It encodes CAWSVTSAEQFF.

V and J are TRBV11-2 and TRBJ2-7, with 10 nucleotides matching TRBD2. From germline, CDR1 is SGHAT and CDR2 FQNNGV. J was trimmed by 3 bases and V by 4 bases; bases with no gene match: 9. The CDR3 covers 16 residues. The DNA of the CDR3 is TGTGCCAGCAGCTGGGGGCCCGGGACTAGCGTCTACGAGCAGTACTTC. This codes for CASSWGPGTSVYEQYF.

This clone has a handful of counts. The chain uses TRBV19 and TRBJ1-2; 8 bases are shared with TRBD1. Trimming at V came to 5 bases and at J to 6 bases, leaving 5 bases not matched to a gene. In germline, CDR1 is LNHDA, CDR2 SQIVND (reference sequence). The CDR3 length is 13 residues. The CDR3 sequence: CASSSDRVNGYTF. The CDR3 region has the DNA TGTGCCAGTAGTTCGGACAGGGTAAATGGCTACACCTTC.

Regarding this clone: The same CDR3 arises from other DNA sequences in this sample as well. V is TRBV10-1 and J is TRBJ2-7; 8 positions agree with TRBD1. Trimming took 4 bases from V and 0 from J; bases not matched to a gene: 2. CDR1 and CDR2 from the germline V gene are WNHNN and SYGVQD (reference sequence). CDR3 length equals 14 residues. CDR3 DNA: TGCGCCAGCAGTGTAGGGACAGGCTCCTACGAGCAGTACTTC. Translation: CASSVGTGSYEQYF.

The chain uses TRBV6-5 and TRBJ2-2; D is perhaps TRBD1 (6 bases). The V end lost 3 bases, the J end lost 4 bases, and 12 bases lay between the germline ends. CDR1 and CDR2 from the germline V gene are MNHEY and SVGAGI. This CDR3 comprises 15 residues. The DNA for the CDR3 is TGTGCCAGCAGTTATAGGGGGAGCGCCACCGGGGAGCTGTTTTTT. This translates into CASSYRGSATGELFF.

This clone was detected a few times. The chain recombines TRBV5-6 with TRBJ1-2; 7 nucleotides align to TRBD1. This CDR3 has 15 amino acids. Germline V CDR1 and CDR2: SGHDT, YYEEEE. The J segment lost 6 bases and the V segment lost 7 bases, leaving 15 bases of the junction unmatched. The CDR3 bases are TGTGCCAGCGGAGGAGGGGACAGCGGTGAAAATGGCTACACCTTC. Residues: CASGGGDSGENGYTF.

The V call is TRBV9, the J call TRBJ2-3; D possibly corresponds to TRBD2 (6 bases). Germline loops: CDR1 SGDLS, CDR2 YYNGEE. Trimming shortened V by 3 bases and J by 4 bases, and 21 bases separated the two germline ends. The CDR3 covers 17 residues. DNA for the CDR3: TGTGCCAGCAGCGAGGAGGGGATAATAAGAACCCCAGATACGCAGTATTTT. Protein product: CASSEEGIIRTPDTQYF.

The rearrangement joins TRBV4-1 to TRBJ2-7, with D hard to call. In germline, CDR1 is MGHRA, CDR2 YSYEKL. The CDR3 sequence is 18 residues long. V lost 0 bases and J lost 3, with 21 bases in between. The CDR3 coding sequence is TGCGCCAGCAGCCAAGACCCCCCATCCCCGGACGTGGACTACGAGCAGTACTTC. Amino acids: CASSQDPPSPDVDYEQYF.

This clone was observed a single time. Other DNA sequences in the sample encode the same CDR3. The rearrangement uses TRBV5-4 and TRBJ2-7; D remains ambiguous. V was pared by 2 bases and J by 1 base, with 4 bases between. Looked up from germline, CDR1 is SGHNT and CDR2 is YYREEE (reference sequence). The CDR3 runs to 12 residues. CDR3 sequence reads: CASSFLSYEQYF. The CDR3 DNA follows: TGTGCCAGCAGCTTCCTTTCCTACGAGCAGTACTTC.

This clone was counted once. This sample also contains other DNA sequences that code for the same CDR3. The V and J genes are TRBV5-1 and TRBJ2-7, with a weak D call TRBD2 (5 bases). The CDR3 consists of 12 residues. Looked up from germline, CDR1 is SGHRS and CDR2 is YFSETQ. V gave up 2 bases and J gave up 5 bases, with 8 bases separating them. The CDR3 DNA sequence: TGCGCCAGCAGCTTCGCGGGTGACGAGCAGTACTTC. Its translation: CASSFAGDEQYF.

For this clone: The identical CDR3 is also encoded by other nucleotide sequences in the sample. The chain carries TRBV30 and TRBJ2-1, with no clear D. The CDR3 extends over 13 amino acids. V lost 2 bases, J lost 7 bases, and 12 bases lay in between. The germline V gene encodes CDR1 GTSNPN and CDR2 SVGIG (reference sequence). CDR3 coding DNA: TGTGCCTGGAGTCCCGGGTCCGGGAATGAGCAGTTCTTC. Encoded protein: CAWSPGSGNEQFF.

The chain joins TRBV2 to TRBJ2-3; 7 bases map to TRBD1. Trimming cost V 5 bases and J 2 bases; bases outside gene matches: 19. Germline V gives CDR1 SNHLY, CDR2 FYNNEI. The CDR3 totals 19 residues. The CDR3 protein is CASSSPQGTQTGLTDTQYF. CDR3 coding DNA: TGTGCCAGCAGTTCCCCTCAGGGAACTCAGACAGGGCTCACAGATACGCAGTATTTT.